This TCR beta chain comes out of a study of control samples from healthy donors and cancer patients. Only in-frame clones appear in the TCRdb table, and some are missing; sequencing was by immunoSEQ multiplex PCR. In the table there are roughly 55,000 clones, approximately 88% of which are singletons. Losses at the gene ends were 5 bases for V and 4 bases for J; bases not matched to a gene: 9. This CDR3 is 15 amino acids long. Germline CDR1 reads SGHTA; CDR2 reads FQGTGA. This TCR came from a man in his forties or fifties in good health. The chain links TRBV7-3 to TRBJ2-5; the match to TRBD2 covers 8 bases. Sequencing was carried out using blood. The CDR3 spells CASSVTGTRGETQYF. The CDR3 DNA sequence: TGTGCCAGCAGCGTGACCGGGACTAGGGGAGAGACCCAGTACTTC.